The rows below give T cell receptor beta chains drawn from one sample of a study of blood T cell repertoires in COVID-19. TCRdb's table, derived via immunoSEQ multiplex PCR, lists solely in-frame clones and lacks some. Of about 210,000 clones detected, approximately 82% appear once; the ten largest clones hold roughly 2.9%. The specimen was peripheral blood. The receptors originated from a man aged 45 to 65 with active or convalescent COVID-19. Each CDR3 is given with its conserved first and last residue. A D gene is named only where the DNA matches it firmly. Clone size is given for some rows only: seen once, a few or many times, or a class if the clone is expanded.

.	16	TRBV30	TRBJ2-1	.	TGTGCCTGGAGAGACCCTAGGCGGCGGTCCTACAATGAGCAGTTCTTC	CAWRDPRRRSYNEQFF
.	14	TRBV2	TRBJ2-1	TRBD1	TGTGCCAGCAGTCGACAGGGCTCCTACAATGAGCAGTTCTTC	CASSRQGSYNEQFF
once	13	TRBV9	TRBJ1-2	.	TGTGCCAGCAGCCAGGGCCCATCATATGGCTACACCTTC	CASSQGPSYGYTF
.	14	TRBV2	TRBJ2-7	.	TGTGCCAGCAGTGAGTTAACGTACGGCTACGAGCAGTACTTC	CASSELTYGYEQYF
.	14	TRBV10-1	TRBJ2-5	.	TGCGCCAGCAGTGAGTGGCAGCGAGGGGAGACCCAGTACTTC	CASSEWQRGETQYF
.	16	TRBV9	TRBJ2-7	.	TGTGCCACCCACCGCGAGACAGGACCTAGGGCCTACGAGCAGTACTTC	CATHRETGPRAYEQYF
few	13	TRBV3-1/TRBV3-2	TRBJ1-6	.	TGTGCCAGCAGCCAGGGGCAGAATTCACCCCTCCACTTT	CASSQGQNSPLHF
once	15	TRBV6-5	TRBJ2-3	.	TGTGCCAGCAGTACCTCAATGACTCAGTCAGATACGCAGTATTTT	CASSTSMTQSDTQYF
.	16	TRBV2	TRBJ2-3	TRBD2	TGTGCCAGCAGTGACCCGGGAGCGGGGGGCGCAGATACGCAGTATTTT	CASSDPGAGGADTQYF
.	14	TRBV19	TRBJ2-3	TRBD1	TGTGCCAGTAGTCTGGGACAGGCCACAGATACGCAGTATTTT	CASSLGQATDTQYF
.	14	TRBV2	TRBJ2-3	.	TGTGCCAGCAGGGGTGGGGCCGCCCTGGATACGCAGTATTTT	CASRGGAALDTQYF
.	17	TRBV28	TRBJ1-2	TRBD1	TGTGCCAGCAGTCTGTTTCAGGGGGGACAGGGAGGGTATGGCTACACCTTC	CASSLFQGGQGGYGYTF
once	14	TRBV27	TRBJ1-2	.	TGTGCCAGCAGTACCGCAGGGTTCTGGAATGGCTACACCTTC	CASSTAGFWNGYTF
.	14	TRBV19	TRBJ2-7	TRBD1	TGTGCCAGTAGCACCACAGGGGGCGGCGACGAGCAGTACTTC	CASSTTGGGDEQYF
.	17	TRBV13	TRBJ2-3	TRBD2	TGTGCCAGCAGCTCGGACGGGGGGGACCTAGTCACAGATACGCAGTATTTT	CASSSDGGDLVTDTQYF
.	15	TRBV27	TRBJ1-6	TRBD1	TGTGCCAGCAGTTTCCTACGGACAGGGCGGACACCCCTCCACTTT	CASSFLRTGRTPLHF
.	15	TRBV6-1	TRBJ1-1	.	TGTGCCAGCAGTGAATATGGCCAGATGAACACTGAAGCTTTCTTT	CASSEYGQMNTEAFF
.	19	TRBV14	TRBJ2-3	TRBD1	TGTGCCAGCAGCCCTTCCCGGACAGGGGGCCTCCGGGACACAGATACGCAGTATTTT	CASSPSRTGGLRDTDTQYF
.	16	TRBV7-9	TRBJ2-7	TRBD1	TGTGCCAGCAGCTTATCCGGGACAGGGGGATCCTACGAGCAGTACTTC	CASSLSGTGGSYEQYF
.	13	TRBV7-2	TRBJ1-1	.	TGTGCCAGCAGCTTTGGCAGGAACACTGAAGCTTTCTTT	CASSFGRNTEAFF
.	16	TRBV5-6	TRBJ1-5	.	TGTGCCAGCAGCTTGCTAGGGGGACCTAGCAATCAGCCCCAGCATTTT	CASSLLGGPSNQPQHF
.	15	TRBV10-2	TRBJ2-3	TRBD1	TGCGCCAGCAGTGACTACCGACAGGGCGCAGATACGCAGTATTTT	CASSDYRQGADTQYF
.	13	TRBV24-1	TRBJ1-1	.	TGTGCCACCCCCCTAACAGTGAACACTGAAGCTTTCTTT	CATPLTVNTEAFF
.	15	TRBV5-1	TRBJ2-2	.	TGCGCCAGCATGGGGGGTGATACGAACACCGGGGAGCTGTTTTTT	CASMGGDTNTGELFF
.	17	TRBV4-1	TRBJ1-1	TRBD1	TGCGCCAGCAGCCAAGATGGCAGGGGGCGAGGGGACACTGAAGCTTTCTTT	CASSQDGRGRGDTEAFF
.	15	TRBV27	TRBJ1-5	.	TGTGCCAGCAGTTTGATGCCCTATAGCAATCAGCCCCAGCATTTT	CASSLMPYSNQPQHF
.	15	TRBV6-1	TRBJ2-1	.	TGTGCCAGCAGTGAAGCGTCCAGCGGTCGGAATGAGCAGTTCTTC	CASSEASSGRNEQFF
.	18	TRBV10-3	TRBJ2-1	TRBD2	TGTGCCATCAGTGGAGCGGGGGCGCGGGCTGAGGGACACAATGAGCAGTTCTTC	CAISGAGARAEGHNEQFF
.	14	TRBV5-1	TRBJ1-2	.	TGCGCCAGCAGCGAGACAATCACTAACTATGGCTACACCTTC	CASSETITNYGYTF
once	15	TRBV11-3	TRBJ2-3	TRBD1	TGTGCCAGCAGCCAAACAGGGGGCTACACAGATACGCAGTATTTT	CASSQTGGYTDTQYF
.	14	TRBV11-2	TRBJ1-5	TRBD1	TGTGCCAGCAGCCCCGGGACAGGGGATCAGCCCCAGCATTTT	CASSPGTGDQPQHF
few	19	TRBV4-3	TRBJ2-1	TRBD2	TGCGCCAGCAGCCAAGATCGAGCGGGGGGGCCCCATTCCTACAATGAGCAGTTCTTC	CASSQDRAGGPHSYNEQFF
.	12	TRBV30	TRBJ1-2	.	TGTGCCTGGAGTGGGCCTTACTATGGCTACACCTTC	CAWSGPYYGYTF
.	15	TRBV29-1	TRBJ1-2	TRBD1	TGCAGCGTTGATTGGGGGGACAGGGTAACCTATGGCTACACCTTC	CSVDWGDRVTYGYTF
.	12	TRBV3-1/TRBV3-2	TRBJ2-1	.	TGTGCCAGCAGCCACCTCTACAATGAGCAGTTCTTC	CASSHLYNEQFF
.	13	TRBV4-1	TRBJ2-5	.	TGCGCCAGCAGCCAATGGAGGGGAGAGACCCAGTACTTC	CASSQWRGETQYF
.	16	TRBV24-1	TRBJ2-1	TRBD2	TGTGCCACCAGTGGAGGCGGGAGTAGCTCCTACAATGAGCAGTTCTTC	CATSGGGSSSYNEQFF
.	15	TRBV7-3	TRBJ2-2	.	TGTGCCAGCAGCTTAAATGCCAGGAACACCGGGGAGCTGTTTTTT	CASSLNARNTGELFF
few	14	TRBV3-1/TRBV3-2	TRBJ1-3	.	TGTGCCAGTGGGGCTAAGGTCTCTGGAAACACCATATATTTT	CASGAKVSGNTIYF
.	13	TRBV30	TRBJ1-5	TRBD1	TGTGCCTGGAGCACGACAGGGGATCAGCCCCAGCATTTT	CAWSTTGDQPQHF
.	15	TRBV28	TRBJ1-1	.	TGTGCCAGCAGCCGCAGACTCCAGGGGAGTACTGAAGCTTTCTTT	CASSRRLQGSTEAFF